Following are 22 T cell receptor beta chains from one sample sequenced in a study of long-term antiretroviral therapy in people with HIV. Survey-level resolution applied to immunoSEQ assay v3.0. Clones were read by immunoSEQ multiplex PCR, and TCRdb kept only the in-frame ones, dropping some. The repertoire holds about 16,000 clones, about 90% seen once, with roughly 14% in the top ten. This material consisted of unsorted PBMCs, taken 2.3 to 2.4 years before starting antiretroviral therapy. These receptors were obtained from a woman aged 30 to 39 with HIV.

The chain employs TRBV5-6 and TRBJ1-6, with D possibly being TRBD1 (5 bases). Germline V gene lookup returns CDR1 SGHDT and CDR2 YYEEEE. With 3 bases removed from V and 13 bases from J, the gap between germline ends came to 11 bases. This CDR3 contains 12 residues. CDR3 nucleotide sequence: TGTGCCAGCAGCTGGGGGGTTCAGCCCCTCCACTTT. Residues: CASSWGVQPLHF.

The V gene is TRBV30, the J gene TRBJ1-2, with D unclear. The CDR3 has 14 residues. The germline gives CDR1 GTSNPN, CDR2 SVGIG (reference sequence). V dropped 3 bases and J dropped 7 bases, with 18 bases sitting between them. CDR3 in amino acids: CAWRQTGSRGGYTF. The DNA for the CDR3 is TGTGCCTGGAGACAGACCGGCTCCCGGGGTGGCTACACCTTC. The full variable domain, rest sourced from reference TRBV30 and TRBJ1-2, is SQTIHQWPATLVQPVGSPLSLECTVEGTSNPNLYWYRQAAGRGLQLLFYSVGIGQISSEVPQNLSASRPQDRQFILSSKKLLLSDSGFYLCAWRQTGSRGGYTFGSGTRLTVV.

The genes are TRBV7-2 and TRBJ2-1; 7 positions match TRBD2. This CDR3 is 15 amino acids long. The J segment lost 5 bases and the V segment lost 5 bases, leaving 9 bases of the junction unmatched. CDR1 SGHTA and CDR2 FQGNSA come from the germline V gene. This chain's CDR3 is CASSAAGRHHNEQFF. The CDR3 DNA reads TGTGCCAGCAGCGCAGCGGGGAGACACCACAATGAGCAGTTCTTC.

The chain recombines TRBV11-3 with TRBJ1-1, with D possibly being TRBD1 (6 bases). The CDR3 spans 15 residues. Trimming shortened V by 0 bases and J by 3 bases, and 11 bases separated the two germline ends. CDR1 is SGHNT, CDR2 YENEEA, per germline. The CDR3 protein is CASSLDGGVDTEAFF. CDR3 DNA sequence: TGTGCCAGCAGCTTAGATGGGGGCGTGGACACTGAAGCTTTCTTT.

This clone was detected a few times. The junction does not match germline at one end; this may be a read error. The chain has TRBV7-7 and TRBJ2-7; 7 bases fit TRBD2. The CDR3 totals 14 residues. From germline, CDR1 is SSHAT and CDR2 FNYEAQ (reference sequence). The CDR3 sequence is CASSLGTTGAEQYF. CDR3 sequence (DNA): TGTGCTAGCAGCTTGGGGACTACCGGGGCCGAGCAGTACTTC.

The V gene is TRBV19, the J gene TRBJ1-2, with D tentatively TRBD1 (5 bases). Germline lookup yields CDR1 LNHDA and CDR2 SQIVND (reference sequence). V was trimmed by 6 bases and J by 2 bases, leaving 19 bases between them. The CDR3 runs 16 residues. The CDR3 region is CASSLNAGTTNYGYTF. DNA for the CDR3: TGTGCCAGTAGCCTGAATGCCGGGACGACGAACTATGGCTACACCTTC.

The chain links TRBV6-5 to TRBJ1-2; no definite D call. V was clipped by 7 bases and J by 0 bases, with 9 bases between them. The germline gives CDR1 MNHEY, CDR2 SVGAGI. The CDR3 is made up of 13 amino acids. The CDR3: CASTGSANYGYTF. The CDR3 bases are TGTGCCAGCACTGGGTCGGCTAACTATGGCTACACCTTC.

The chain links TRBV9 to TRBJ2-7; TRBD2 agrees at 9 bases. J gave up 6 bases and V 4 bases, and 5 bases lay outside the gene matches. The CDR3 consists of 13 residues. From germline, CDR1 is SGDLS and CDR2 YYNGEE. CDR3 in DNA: TGTGCCAGCAGCCCAGAAGCGGGGGGCGAGCAGTACTTC. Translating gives CASSPEAGGEQYF.

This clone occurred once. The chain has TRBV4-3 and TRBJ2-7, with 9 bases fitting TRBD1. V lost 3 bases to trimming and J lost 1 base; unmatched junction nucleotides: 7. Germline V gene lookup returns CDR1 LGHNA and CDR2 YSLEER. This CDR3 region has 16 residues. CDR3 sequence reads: CASSHSWTGESYEQYF. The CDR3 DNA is TGCGCCAGCAGCCACAGCTGGACAGGGGAATCCTACGAGCAGTACTTC.

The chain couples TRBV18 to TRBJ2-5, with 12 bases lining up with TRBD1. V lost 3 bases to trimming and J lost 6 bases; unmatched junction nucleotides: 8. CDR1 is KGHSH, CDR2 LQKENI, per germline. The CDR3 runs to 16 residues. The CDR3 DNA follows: TGTGCCAGCTCACCCCCTCAGGGACAGGGGGCTCAGACCCAGTACTTC. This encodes CASSPPQGQGAQTQYF.

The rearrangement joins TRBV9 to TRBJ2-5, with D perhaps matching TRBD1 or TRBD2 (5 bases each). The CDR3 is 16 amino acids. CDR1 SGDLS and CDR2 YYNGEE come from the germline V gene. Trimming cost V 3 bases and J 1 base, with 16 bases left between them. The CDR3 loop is CASSGGTGNFQETQYF. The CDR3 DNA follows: TGTGCCAGCAGCGGTGGGACCGGGAACTTCCAAGAGACCCAGTACTTC.

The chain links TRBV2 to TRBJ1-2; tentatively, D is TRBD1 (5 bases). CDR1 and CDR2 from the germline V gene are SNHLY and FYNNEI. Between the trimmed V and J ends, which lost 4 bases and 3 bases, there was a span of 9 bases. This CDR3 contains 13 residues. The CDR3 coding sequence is TGTGCCAGCAGTGCTGGGACGGACTATGGCTACACCTTC. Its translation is CASSAGTDYGYTF. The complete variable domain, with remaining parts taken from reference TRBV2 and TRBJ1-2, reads EPEVTQTPSHQVTQMGQEVILRCVPISNHLYFYWYRQILGQKVEFLVSFYNNEISEKSEIFDDQFSVERPDGSNFTLKIRSTKLEDSAMYFCASSAGTDYGYTFGSGTRLTVV.

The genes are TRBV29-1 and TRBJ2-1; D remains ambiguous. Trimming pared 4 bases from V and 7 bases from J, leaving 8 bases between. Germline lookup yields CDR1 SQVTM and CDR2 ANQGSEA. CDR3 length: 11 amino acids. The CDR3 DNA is TGCAGCGTTGCCTTGGGTAATGAGCAGTTCTTC. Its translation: CSVALGNEQFF.

The CDR3 bases are TGTGCCAGTAGTATGGGAGACAGGGGCTCTGGGGCCAACGTCCTGACTTTC. Translating it yields CASSMGDRGSGANVLTF. This chain joins TRBV19 and TRBJ2-6; the match to TRBD1 covers 8 bases. The germline gives CDR1 LNHDA, CDR2 SQIVND (reference sequence). V shed 3 bases and J 0 bases; nucleotides not matched to a gene: 4. The CDR3 has 17 amino acids. Supplemented by reference TRBV19 and TRBJ2-6, the full variable domain reads DGGITQSPKYLFRKEGQNVTLSCEQNLNHDAMYWYRQDPGQGLRLIYYSQIVNDFQKGDIAEGYSVSREKKESFPLTVTSAQKNPTAFYLCASSMGDRGSGANVLTFGAGSRLTVL.

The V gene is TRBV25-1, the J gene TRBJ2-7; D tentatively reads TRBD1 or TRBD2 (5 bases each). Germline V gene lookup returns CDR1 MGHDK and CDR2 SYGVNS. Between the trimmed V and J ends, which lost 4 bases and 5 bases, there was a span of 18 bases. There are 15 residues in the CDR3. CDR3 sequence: CASSGRGKQAHEQYF. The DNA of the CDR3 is TGTGCCAGCAGTGGACGGGGAAAACAGGCCCACGAGCAGTACTTC.

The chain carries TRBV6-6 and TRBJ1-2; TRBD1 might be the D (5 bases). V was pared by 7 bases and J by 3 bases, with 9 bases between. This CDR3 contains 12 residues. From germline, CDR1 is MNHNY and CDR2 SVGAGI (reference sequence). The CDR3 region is CASTQTDYGYTF. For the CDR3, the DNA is TGTGCCAGCACTCAGACAGACTATGGCTACACCTTC.

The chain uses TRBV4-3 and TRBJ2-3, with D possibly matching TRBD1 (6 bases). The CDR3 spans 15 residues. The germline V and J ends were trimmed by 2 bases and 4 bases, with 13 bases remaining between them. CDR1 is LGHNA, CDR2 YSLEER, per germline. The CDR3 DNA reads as TGCGCCAGCAGCCAACTAACAGGGAGCGCAGATACGCAGTATTTT. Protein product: CASSQLTGSADTQYF.

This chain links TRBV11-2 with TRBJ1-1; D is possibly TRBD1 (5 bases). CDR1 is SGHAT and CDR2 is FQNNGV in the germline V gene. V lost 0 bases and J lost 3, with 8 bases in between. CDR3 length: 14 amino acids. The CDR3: CASSLDQGYTEAFF. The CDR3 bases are TGTGCCAGCAGCTTAGACCAGGGTTACACTGAAGCTTTCTTT.

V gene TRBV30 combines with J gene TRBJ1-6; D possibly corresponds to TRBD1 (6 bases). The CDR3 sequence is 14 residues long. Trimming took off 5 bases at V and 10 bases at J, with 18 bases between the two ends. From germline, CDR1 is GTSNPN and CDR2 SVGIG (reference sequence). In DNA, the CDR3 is TGTGCCTGGGCTCAGGGACAAAGAGGCTCACCCCTCCACTTT. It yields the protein CAWAQGQRGSPLHF.

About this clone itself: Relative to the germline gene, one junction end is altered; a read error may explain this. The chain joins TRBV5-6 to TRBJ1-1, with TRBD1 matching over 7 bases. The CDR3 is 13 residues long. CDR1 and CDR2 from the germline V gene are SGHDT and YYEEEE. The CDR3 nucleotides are TGCGCGAAGGGGGCACTGATGAACACTGAAGCTTTCTTT. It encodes CAKGALMNTEAFF.

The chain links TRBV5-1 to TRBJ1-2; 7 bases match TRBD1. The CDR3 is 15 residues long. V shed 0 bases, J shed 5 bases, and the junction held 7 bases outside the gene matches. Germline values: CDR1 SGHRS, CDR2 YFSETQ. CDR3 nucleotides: TGCGCCAGCAGCTTGGCCCCGGACAGGCTTTATGGCTACACCTTC. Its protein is CASSLAPDRLYGYTF.

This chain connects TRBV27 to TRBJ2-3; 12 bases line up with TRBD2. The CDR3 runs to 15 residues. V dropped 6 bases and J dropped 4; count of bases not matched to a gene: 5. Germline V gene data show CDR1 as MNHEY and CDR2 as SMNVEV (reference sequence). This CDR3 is CASSELAGGPDTQYF. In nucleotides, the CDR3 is TGTGCCAGCAGCGAGCTAGCGGGGGGGCCAGATACGCAGTATTTT.